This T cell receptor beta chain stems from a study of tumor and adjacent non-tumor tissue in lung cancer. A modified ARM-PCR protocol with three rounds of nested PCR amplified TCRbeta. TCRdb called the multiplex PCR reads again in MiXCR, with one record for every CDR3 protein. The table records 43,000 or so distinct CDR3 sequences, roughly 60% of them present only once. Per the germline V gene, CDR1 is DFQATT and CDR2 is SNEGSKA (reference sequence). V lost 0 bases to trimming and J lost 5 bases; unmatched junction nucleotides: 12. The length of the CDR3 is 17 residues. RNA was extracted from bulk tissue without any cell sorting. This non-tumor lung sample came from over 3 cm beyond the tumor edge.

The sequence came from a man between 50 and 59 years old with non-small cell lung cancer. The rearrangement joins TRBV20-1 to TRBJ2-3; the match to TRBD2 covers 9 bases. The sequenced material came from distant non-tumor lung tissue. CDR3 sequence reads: CSARDWEAGGPQDTQYF. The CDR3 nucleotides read TGCAGTGCTAGAGATTGGGAAGCGGGGGGACCCCAAGATACGCAGTATTTT.